This T cell receptor (beta chain) comes out of a study of technical replicates of blood from several donors. Method: immunoSEQ multiplex PCR; TCRdb's copy keeps in-frame clones and lacks some. The sample holds roughly 71,000 clones, about 94% seen once. The CDR3 consists of 15 residues. The V gene's germline CDR1 is SGDLS and CDR2 YYNGEE. The V gene end was trimmed by 4 bases and the J gene end by 0 bases; junction bases not matched to a gene: 6. Sequencing was carried out using T cells isolated from PBMCs. The gene calls are TRBV9 and TRBJ1-1, with 7 bases that match TRBD1. The origin of this receptor is a human donor in good health. CDR3 nucleotide sequence: TGTGCCAGCAGCTCAACAGGGGAAATGAACACTGAAGCTTTCTTT. Translating gives CASSSTGEMNTEAFF.